The 2 T cell receptor beta chains reported below all come from one sample, sequenced in a study of shared clonotypes between healthy human individuals. Clones were read by immunoSEQ multiplex PCR, and TCRdb kept only the in-frame ones, dropping some. The data show some 1,100,000 clones, about 80% seen once. The specimen was memory CD4+ T cells from PBMCs. Indicated subset: CD45RA-negative fraction. The receptors were sampled from a man younger than 35 in good health. Some clones in this sample may be carry-over from other donors' samples.

Turning to this clone: This sample also contains other DNA sequences that code for the same CDR3. The rearrangement links TRBV11-2 to TRBJ1-6; D is ambiguous. V was cut by 0 bases and J by 10 bases, with 1 base left in between. CDR1 and CDR2 (germline): SGHAT, FQNNGV. The CDR3 loop spans 11 amino acids. The CDR3 DNA follows: TGTGCCAGCAGCTTAGACTCACCCCTCCACTTT. It is translated as CASSLDSPLHF.

The CDR3 bases are TGTGCCAGCAGCCGGACAGGGGTAGAGGAGACCCAGTACTTC. As protein: CASSRTGVEETQYF. This chain uses TRBV7-3 with TRBJ2-5; 9 nucleotides agree with TRBD1. This CDR3 spans 14 amino acids. The trim removed 5 bases at V and 5 bases at J, leaving 6 bases unmatched. Germline V gene lookup returns CDR1 SGHTA and CDR2 FQGTGA.